The clone carrying this T cell receptor (beta chain) has only a few counts. Its specificity is not known. This sample was included in a study of beta chain features in type 1 diabetes. General observations from the study: TCRB CDR3s were moderately but significantly shorter in Type 1 diabetes patients in all four CD4+ subsets.

Expressed TCRB transcripts got sequenced, as all isolated RNA was reverse transcribed. Assay: immunoSEQ multiplex PCR; the TCRdb copy retains only in-frame clones and omits some. The table shows about 240,000 clones, with around 14% occurring only once. Trimming cost V 6 bases and J 0 bases, with 12 bases left between them. The CDR3 consists of 15 residues. Germline-derived CDR1 and CDR2 are MDHEN and SYDVKM. The rearrangement uses TRBV28 and TRBJ1-5; the D is unclear. The sequenced sample was naive CD4+ T cells from blood. The clonotype originates from a man between 25 and 39 years old with type 1 diabetes. CDR3 nucleotides: TGTGCCAGCAGGGGAGTGGGTTTTAGCAATCAGCCCCAGCATTTT. Protein sequence: CASRGVGFSNQPQHF.